The subject of this entry is one T cell receptor (beta chain). Per the original methods: Reference gene primers were amplified, and this amplification served to estimate nucleated cell counts. The assay was immunoSEQ multiplex PCR, and TCRdb's table has in-frame clones only and misses some. V and J calls and clone size come straight from that table; D and trimming were deduced from the DNA. This table holds approximately 300,000 clones, 70% to 90% found once. The data stem from a study of blood T cell repertoires in COVID-19. Overall study context: Sites in the United States, Italy and Spain provided acute and convalescent COVID-19 samples. From T cells, B-cell-depleted T cells, or PBMCs came the material, which was cDNA or gDNA.

The V gene's germline CDR1 is KGHSH and CDR2 LQKENI. CDR3 length: 11 amino acids. Trimming stripped 6 bases from V and 2 bases from J, with 4 bases between. The gene calls are TRBV18 and TRBJ1-1; D remains unclear. This receptor was taken from a woman aged 40 to 50 with acute or convalescent COVID-19. The sequencing input was peripheral blood. CDR3 loop: CASSLNTEAFF. Here the CDR3 DNA reads TGTGCCAGCTCCCTTAACACTGAAGCTTTCTTT.